A selection of T cell receptor beta chains follows, all from one sample in a study of ipilimumab plus nivolumab after autologous stem cell transplantation. Produced via immunoSEQ multiplex PCR; TCRdb's table is partial and in-frame only. The sample shows 20,000 or so clones, roughly 69% of them seen only once. The sample consisted of PBMCs, taken in a trial of ipilimumab plus nivolumab as post-transplant consolidation. These receptors originate from a male donor with diffuse large B-cell lymphoma. Both conserved end residues are trimmed from each CDR3. D genes are given only for firm matches.

j_call d_call v_call cdr3_aa
TRBJ2-5 - TRBV7-9 ASRQQETQY
TRBJ1-1 - TRBV11-1 ASSLVWGANTEAF
TRBJ2-1 - TRBV4-1 ASSQDLTNSLPQF
TRBJ1-2 - TRBV14 ASSPGQWGYT
TRBJ1-1 - TRBV6-6 ASSMDHLYTEAF
TRBJ1-2 TRBD1 TRBV5-5 ASSLAWTGSVYGYT
TRBJ1-1 - TRBV18 ASSPSRAHRGTEAF
TRBJ2-7 - TRBV15 ATSGGPLSSYEQY
TRBJ1-1 - TRBV29-1 SVDRVGTEAF
TRBJ2-7 TRBD1 TRBV30 AWSGGTGISYEQY
TRBJ2-7 TRBD1 TRBV9 ASSATGQISYEQY
TRBJ1-1 - TRBV25-1 ARTVGPGSTEAF
TRBJ2-7 - TRBV13 ASSLEGDYSYEQY
TRBJ2-7 - TRBV7-2 ASSPYGDEQY
TRBJ2-1 - TRBV7-9 ASSPSFGANEQF
TRBJ1-2 - TRBV5-1 ASSSTLDGEYYGYT
TRBJ2-7 - TRBV11-2 ASTLGGFYEQY
TRBJ2-1 TRBD1 TRBV4-1 ASSQGTGRANEQF
TRBJ2-1 - TRBV5-1 ASSPVSGISYNEQF
TRBJ2-7 TRBD2 TRBV7-9 ASSERGRAVGYEQY
TRBJ1-1 - TRBV25-1 ASSENTNTEAF
TRBJ2-7 TRBD2 TRBV11-3 ASGPGRTSGSTYEQY
TRBJ2-1 - TRBV30 AWSVSYNEQF
TRBJ2-7 - TRBV7-6 ASSGASYEQY
TRBJ2-5 TRBD2 TRBV11-3 ASSLGLAGTDGETQY
TRBJ2-5 TRBD1 TRBV4-1 ASSQGGTGRRETQY
TRBJ1-5 - TRBV6-1 ASSEDPGPNQPQH
TRBJ2-2 TRBD2 TRBV4-2 ASSLRLAANTGELF
TRBJ1-5 - TRBV5-1 ASSLWGARDQPQH
TRBJ2-5 TRBD1 TRBV16 ASSQQSTGGLETQY
TRBJ1-2 TRBD1 TRBV9 ASSVSWTGVYGYT
TRBJ2-2 - TRBV5-1 ASSLVAANTGELF
TRBJ2-5 - TRBV7-9 ASSLAGAEQETQY
TRBJ1-5 - TRBV4-2 ASSQVASNQPQH
TRBJ1-3 - TRBV6-1 ASNRERNTIY
TRBJ2-7 TRBD1 TRBV19 ASNPGQGNNYEQY
TRBJ1-6 - TRBV30 AWSTGNRDGSPLH
TRBJ2-3 TRBD2 TRBV7-3 ASSFRGAGIGGTDTQY